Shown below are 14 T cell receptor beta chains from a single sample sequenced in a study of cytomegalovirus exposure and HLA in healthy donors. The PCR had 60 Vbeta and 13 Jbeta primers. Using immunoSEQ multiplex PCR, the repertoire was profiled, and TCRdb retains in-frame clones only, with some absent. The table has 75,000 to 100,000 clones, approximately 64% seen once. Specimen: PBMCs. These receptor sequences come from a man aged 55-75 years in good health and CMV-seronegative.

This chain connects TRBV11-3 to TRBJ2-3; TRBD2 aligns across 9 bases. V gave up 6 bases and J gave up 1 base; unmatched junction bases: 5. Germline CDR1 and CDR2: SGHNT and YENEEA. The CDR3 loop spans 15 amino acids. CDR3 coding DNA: TGTGCCAGCAGTAATAGCGGGAGCGGCACAGATACGCAGTATTTT. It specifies CASSNSGSGTDTQYF.

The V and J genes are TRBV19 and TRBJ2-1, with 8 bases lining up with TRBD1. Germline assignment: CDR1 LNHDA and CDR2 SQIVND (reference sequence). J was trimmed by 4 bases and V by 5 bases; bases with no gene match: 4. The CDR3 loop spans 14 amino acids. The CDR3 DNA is TGTGCCAGTAGTCCGGGACAGGAGTACAATGAGCAGTTCTTC. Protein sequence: CASSPGQEYNEQFF. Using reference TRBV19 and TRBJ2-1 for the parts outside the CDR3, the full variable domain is DGGITQSPKYLFRKEGQNVTLSCEQNLNHDAMYWYRQDPGQGLRLIYYSQIVNDFQKGDIAEGYSVSREKKESFPLTVTSAQKNPTAFYLCASSPGQEYNEQFFGPGTRLTVL.

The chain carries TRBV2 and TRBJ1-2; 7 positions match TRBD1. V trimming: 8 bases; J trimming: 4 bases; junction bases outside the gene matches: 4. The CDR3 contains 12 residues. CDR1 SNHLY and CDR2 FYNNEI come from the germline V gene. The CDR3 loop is CASRQGTYGYTF. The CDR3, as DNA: TGTGCCAGCCGACAGGGAACCTATGGCTACACCTTC.

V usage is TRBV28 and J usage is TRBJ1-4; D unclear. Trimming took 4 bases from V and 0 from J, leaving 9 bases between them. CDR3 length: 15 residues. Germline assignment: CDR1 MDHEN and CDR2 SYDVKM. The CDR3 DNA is TGTGCCAGCAGTTCTCTTCCCCCAACTAATGAAAAACTGTTTTTT. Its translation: CASSSLPPTNEKLFF.

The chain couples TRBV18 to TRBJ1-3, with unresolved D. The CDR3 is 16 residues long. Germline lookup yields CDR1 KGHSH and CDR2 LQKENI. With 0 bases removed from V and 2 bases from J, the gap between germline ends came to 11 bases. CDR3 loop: CASSPPAGLAGNTIYF. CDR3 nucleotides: TGTGCCAGCTCACCACCCGCGGGGTTAGCTGGAAACACCATATATTTT. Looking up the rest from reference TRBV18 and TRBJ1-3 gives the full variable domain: NAGVMQNPRHLVRRRGQEARLRCSPMKGHSHVYWYRQLPEEGLKFMVYLQKENIIDESGMPKERFSAEFPKEGPSILRIQQVVRGDSAAYFCASSPPAGLAGNTIYFGEGSWLTVV.

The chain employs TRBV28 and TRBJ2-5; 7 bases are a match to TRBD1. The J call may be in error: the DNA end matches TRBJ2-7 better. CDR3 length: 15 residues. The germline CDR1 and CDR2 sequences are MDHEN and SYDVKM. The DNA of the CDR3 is TGTGCCAGCAGGCCACAGGGGACCGTCTCCTACGAGCAGTACTTC. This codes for CASRPQGTVSYEQYF.

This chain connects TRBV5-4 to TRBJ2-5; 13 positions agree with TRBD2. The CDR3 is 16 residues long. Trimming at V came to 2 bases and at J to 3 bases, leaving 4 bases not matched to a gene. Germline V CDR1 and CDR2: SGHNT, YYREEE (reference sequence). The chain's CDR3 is CASSLGLAGAEETQYF. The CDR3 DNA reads TGTGCCAGCAGCTTAGGACTAGCGGGAGCTGAAGAGACCCAGTACTTC.

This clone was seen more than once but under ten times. The CDR3 DNA reads TGTGCCACCAAGCCGAGGGGGGGGGATGAAAAACTGTTTTTT. This gives the protein CATKPRGGDEKLFF. V is TRBV28 and J is TRBJ1-4, with TRBD1 as a possible D gene (6 bases). V lost 10 bases and J lost 6, with 18 bases in between. CDR3 length equals 14 residues. The germline V gene has CDR1 MDHEN and CDR2 SYDVKM.

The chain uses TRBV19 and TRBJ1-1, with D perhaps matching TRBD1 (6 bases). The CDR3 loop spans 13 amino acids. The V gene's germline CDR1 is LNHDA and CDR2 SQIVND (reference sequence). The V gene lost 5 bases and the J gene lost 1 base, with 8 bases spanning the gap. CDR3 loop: CASSGQPNTEAFF. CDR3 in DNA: TGTGCCAGTAGTGGACAGCCGAACACTGAAGCTTTCTTT.

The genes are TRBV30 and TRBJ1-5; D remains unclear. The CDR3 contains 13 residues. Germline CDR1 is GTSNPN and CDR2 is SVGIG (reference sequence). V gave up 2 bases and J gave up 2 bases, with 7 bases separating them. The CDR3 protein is CAWSLEGNQPQHF. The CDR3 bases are TGTGCCTGGAGTCTGGAGGGCAATCAGCCCCAGCATTTT.

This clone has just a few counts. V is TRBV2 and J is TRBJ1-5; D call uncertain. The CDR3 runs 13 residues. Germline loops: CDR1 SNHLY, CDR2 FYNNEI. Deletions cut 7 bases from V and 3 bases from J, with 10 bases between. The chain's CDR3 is CASTRENNQPQHF. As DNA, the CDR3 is TGTGCCAGCACCCGAGAGAACAATCAGCCCCAGCATTTT.

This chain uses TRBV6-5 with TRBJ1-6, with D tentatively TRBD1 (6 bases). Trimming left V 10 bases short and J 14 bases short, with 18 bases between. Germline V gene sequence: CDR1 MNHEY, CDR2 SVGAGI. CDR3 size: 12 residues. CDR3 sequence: CATEGGGRTLHF. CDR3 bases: TGTGCCACTGAAGGGGGGGGTAGGACCCTCCACTTT.

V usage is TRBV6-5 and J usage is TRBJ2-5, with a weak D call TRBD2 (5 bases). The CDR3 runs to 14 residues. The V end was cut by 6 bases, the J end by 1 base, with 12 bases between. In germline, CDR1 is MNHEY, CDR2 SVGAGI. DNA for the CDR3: TGTGCCAGCAGACTAAGCGGAGCCCAAGAGACCCAGTACTTC. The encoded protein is CASRLSGAQETQYF.

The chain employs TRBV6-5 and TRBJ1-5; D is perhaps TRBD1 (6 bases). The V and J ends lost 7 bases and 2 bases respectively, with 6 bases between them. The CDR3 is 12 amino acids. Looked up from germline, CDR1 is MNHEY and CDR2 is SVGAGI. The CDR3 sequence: CASTGGNQPQHF. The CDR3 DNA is TGTGCCAGCACAGGGGGCAATCAGCCCCAGCATTTT.